The TCR beta chain described here comes from a study of human T cells and chemical hapten exposure. As for the study in general: Patch tests put 0.01% DPC on the upper back, read at 6 days. General study results and limits: Expanded TCRs showed more large CDR3 clusters than pre-sensitization or healthy control sets.

This clonotype was observed a few times. Antigen specificity is unknown. The length of the CDR3 is 15 residues. Per germline, CDR1 DFQATT and CDR2 SNEGSKA (reference sequence). Unmatched junction bases numbered 10, after V lost 5 bases and J lost 2 bases. The time point denotes: patch test 1, 2 weeks after DPC sensitization. Treatment indicated: therapeutic diphenylcyclopropenone sensitization with weekly scalp DPC. TCRdb reanalysed the RACE reads using MiXCR and keeps one entry per CDR3 protein. The sample lists more than 65,000 distinct CDR3 sequences; roughly 7.1% were seen once. The chain links TRBV20-1 to TRBJ2-5; 8 bases agree with TRBD2. Sample: whole blood, taken in connection with sensitization to the hapten diphenylcyclopropenone (DPC). The clonotype was recovered from a woman aged 25 to 39 with alopecia areata. Some clones in this sample may be carry-over from other donors' samples. The CDR3 spells CSARPGGPRQETQYF. In nucleotides, the CDR3 is TGCAGTGCTCGTCCGGGGGGGCCAAGACAAGAGACCCAGTACTTC.